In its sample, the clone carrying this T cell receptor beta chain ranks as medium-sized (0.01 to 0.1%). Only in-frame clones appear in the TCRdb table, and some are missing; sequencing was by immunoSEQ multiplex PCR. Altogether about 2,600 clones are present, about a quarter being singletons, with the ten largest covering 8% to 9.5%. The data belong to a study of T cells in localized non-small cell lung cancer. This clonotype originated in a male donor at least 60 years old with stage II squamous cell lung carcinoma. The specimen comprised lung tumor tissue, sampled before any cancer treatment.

CDR3 residues: CACSRGVASGNTIYF. CDR3 in DNA: TGTGCCTGTTCCCGAGGGGTAGCGTCTGGAAACACCATATATTTT. The chain joins TRBV6-8 to TRBJ1-3; maybe TRBD1 (5 bases). The CDR3 extends over 15 amino acids. The germline V and J ends were trimmed by 11 bases and 1 base, with 18 bases remaining between them. CDR1 and CDR2 from the germline V gene are MNHGY and SAAAGT.